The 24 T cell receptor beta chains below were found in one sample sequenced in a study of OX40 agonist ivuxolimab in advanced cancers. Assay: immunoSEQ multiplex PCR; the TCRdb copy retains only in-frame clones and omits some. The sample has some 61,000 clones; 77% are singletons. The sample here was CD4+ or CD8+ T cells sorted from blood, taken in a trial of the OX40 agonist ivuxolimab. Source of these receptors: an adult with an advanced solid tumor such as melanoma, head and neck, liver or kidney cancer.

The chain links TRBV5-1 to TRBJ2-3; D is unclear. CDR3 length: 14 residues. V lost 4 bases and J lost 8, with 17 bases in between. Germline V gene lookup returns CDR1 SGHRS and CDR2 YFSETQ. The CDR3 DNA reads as TGCGCCAGCAGCGCTGGGTCCCCGGCCGGTACGCAGTATTTT. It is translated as CASSAGSPAGTQYF.

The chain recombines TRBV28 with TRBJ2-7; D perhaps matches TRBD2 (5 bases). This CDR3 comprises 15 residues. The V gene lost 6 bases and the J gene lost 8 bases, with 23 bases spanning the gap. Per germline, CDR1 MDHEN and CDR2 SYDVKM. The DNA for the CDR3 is TGTGCCAGCAGCTTCTCGGCCGCAACTAGTTCTCAGCAGTACTTC. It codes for CASSFSAATSSQQYF.

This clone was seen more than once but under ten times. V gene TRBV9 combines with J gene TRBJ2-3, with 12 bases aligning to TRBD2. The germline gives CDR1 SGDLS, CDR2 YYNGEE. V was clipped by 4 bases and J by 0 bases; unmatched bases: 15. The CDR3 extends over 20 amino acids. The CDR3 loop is CASSKAKGLAGRVSTDTQYF. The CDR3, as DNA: TGTGCCAGCAGCAAGGCGAAAGGACTAGCGGGGAGAGTAAGCACAGATACGCAGTATTTT.

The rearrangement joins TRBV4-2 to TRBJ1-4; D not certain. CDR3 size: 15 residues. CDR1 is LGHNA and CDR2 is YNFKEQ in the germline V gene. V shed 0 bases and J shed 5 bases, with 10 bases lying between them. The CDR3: CASSQDRTVNEKLFF. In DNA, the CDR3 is TGTGCCAGCAGCCAAGACCGGACGGTGAATGAAAAACTGTTTTTT.

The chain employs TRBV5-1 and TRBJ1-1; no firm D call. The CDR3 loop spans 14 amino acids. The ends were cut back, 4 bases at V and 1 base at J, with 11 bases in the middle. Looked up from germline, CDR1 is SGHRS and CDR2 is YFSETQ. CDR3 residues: CASSVTAQNTEAFF. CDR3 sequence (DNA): TGCGCCAGCAGCGTTACTGCCCAGAACACTGAAGCTTTCTTT.

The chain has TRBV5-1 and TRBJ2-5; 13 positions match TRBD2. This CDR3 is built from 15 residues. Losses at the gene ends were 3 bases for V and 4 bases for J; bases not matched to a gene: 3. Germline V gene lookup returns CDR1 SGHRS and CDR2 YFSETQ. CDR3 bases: TGCGCCAGCAGCTCCGGGACTAGCGGGGCAGAGACCCAGTACTTC. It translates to CASSSGTSGAETQYF.

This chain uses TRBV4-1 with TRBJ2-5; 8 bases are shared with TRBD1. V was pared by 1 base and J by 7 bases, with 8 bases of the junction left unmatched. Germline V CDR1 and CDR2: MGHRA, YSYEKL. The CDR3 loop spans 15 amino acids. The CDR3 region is CASSQGQGAPGTQYF. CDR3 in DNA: TGCGCCAGCAGCCAAGGGCAGGGGGCGCCGGGGACCCAGTACTTC.

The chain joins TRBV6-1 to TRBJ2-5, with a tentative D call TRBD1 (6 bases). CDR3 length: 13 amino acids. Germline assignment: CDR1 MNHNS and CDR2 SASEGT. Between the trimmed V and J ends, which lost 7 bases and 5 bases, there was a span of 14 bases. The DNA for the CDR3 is TGTGCCAGCACTTCGCTGAGGGGGGAGACCCAGTACTTC. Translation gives CASTSLRGETQYF.

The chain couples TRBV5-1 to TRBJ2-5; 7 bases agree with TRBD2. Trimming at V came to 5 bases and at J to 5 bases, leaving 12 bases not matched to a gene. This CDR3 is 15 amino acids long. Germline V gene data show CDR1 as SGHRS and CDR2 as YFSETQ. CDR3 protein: CASSVGGLEGETQYF. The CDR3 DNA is TGCGCCAGCAGTGTGGGAGGACTAGAGGGTGAGACCCAGTACTTC.

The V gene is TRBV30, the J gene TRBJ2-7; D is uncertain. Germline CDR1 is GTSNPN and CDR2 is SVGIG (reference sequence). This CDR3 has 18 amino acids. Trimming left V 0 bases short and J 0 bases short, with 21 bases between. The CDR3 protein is CAWSVKPSRARSSYEQYF. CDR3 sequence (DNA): TGTGCCTGGAGTGTAAAACCGTCTAGGGCCAGGAGCTCCTACGAGCAGTACTTC.

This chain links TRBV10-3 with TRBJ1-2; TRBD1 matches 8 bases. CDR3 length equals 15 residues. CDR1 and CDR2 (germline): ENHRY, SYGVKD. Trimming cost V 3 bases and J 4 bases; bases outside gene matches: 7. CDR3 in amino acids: CAISDIQGGSYGYTF. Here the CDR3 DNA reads TGTGCCATCAGTGATATACAGGGGGGCAGCTATGGCTACACCTTC.

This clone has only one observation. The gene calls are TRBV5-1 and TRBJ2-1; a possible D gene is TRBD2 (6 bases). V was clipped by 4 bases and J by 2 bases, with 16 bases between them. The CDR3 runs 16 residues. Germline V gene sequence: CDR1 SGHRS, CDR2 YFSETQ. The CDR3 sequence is CASSRSNSGTYNEQFF. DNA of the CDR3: TGCGCCAGCAGCCGGTCAAATAGCGGTACCTACAATGAGCAGTTCTTC.

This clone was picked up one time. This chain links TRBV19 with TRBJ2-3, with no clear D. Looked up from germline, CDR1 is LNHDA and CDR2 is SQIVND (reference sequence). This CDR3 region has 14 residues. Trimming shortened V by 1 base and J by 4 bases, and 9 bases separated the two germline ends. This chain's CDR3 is CASSIGEGPDTQYF. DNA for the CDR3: TGTGCCAGTAGTATAGGGGAAGGGCCAGATACGCAGTATTTT. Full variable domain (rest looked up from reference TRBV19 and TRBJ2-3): DGGITQSPKYLFRKEGQNVTLSCEQNLNHDAMYWYRQDPGQGLRLIYYSQIVNDFQKGDIAEGYSVSREKKESFPLTVTSAQKNPTAFYLCASSIGEGPDTQYFGPGTRLTVL.

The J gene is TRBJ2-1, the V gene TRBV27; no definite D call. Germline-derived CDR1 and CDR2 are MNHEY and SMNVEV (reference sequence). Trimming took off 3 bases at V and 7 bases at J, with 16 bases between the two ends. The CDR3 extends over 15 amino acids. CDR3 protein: CASSLRRKVSNEQFF. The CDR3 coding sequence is TGTGCCAGCAGTTTGAGAAGAAAAGTGTCTAATGAGCAGTTCTTC.

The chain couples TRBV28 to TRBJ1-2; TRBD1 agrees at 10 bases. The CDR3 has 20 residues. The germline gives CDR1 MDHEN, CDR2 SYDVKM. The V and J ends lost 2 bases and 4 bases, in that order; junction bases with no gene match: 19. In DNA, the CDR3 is TGTGCCAGCAGTTTAGATGTTTTTAGGACAGGGGGACTCCTTTCCTATGGCTACACCTTC. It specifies CASSLDVFRTGGLLSYGYTF.

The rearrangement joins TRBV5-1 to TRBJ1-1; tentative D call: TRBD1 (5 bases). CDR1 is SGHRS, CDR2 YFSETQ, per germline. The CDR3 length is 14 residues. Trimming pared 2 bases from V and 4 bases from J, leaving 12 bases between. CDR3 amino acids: CASSFGAEGTEAFF. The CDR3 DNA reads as TGCGCCAGCAGCTTTGGGGCCGAGGGCACTGAAGCTTTCTTT. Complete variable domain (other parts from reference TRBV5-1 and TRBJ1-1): KAGVTQTPRYLIKTRGQQVTLSCSPISGHRSVSWYQQTPGQGLQFLFEYFSETQRNKGNFPGRFSGRQFSNSRSEMNVSTLELGDSALYLCASSFGAEGTEAFFGQGTRLTVV.

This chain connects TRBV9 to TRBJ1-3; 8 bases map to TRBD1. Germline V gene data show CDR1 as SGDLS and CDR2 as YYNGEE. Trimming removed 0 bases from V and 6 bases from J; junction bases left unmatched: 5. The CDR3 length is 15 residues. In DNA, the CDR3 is TGTGCCAGCAGCGTAGGGCGGACAGGGTTAAACACCATATATTTT. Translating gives CASSVGRTGLNTIYF.

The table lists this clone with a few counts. The CDR3 region is CASSAGMLNTEAFF. CDR3 coding DNA: TGTGCCAGCAGTGCAGGGATGTTGAACACTGAAGCTTTCTTT. The chain recombines TRBV6-5 with TRBJ1-1, with D perhaps matching TRBD1 (5 bases). Germline CDR1 is MNHEY and CDR2 is SVGAGI. Trimming removed 5 bases from V and 0 bases from J, with 10 bases in between. This CDR3 spans 14 amino acids.

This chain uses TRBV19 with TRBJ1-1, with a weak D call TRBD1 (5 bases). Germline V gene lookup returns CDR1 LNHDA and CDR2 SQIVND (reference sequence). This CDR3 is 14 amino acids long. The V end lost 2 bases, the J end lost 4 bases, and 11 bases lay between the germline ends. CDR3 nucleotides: TGTGCCAGTAGTATATTGGGGGGGTTCACTGAAGCTTTCTTT. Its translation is CASSILGGFTEAFF.

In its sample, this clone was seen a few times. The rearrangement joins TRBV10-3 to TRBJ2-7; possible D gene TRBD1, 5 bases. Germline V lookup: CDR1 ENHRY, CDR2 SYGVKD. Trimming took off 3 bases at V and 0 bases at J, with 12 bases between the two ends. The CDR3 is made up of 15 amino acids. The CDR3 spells CAISDVLDSSYEQYF. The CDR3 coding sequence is TGTGCCATCAGTGATGTGCTAGACAGCTCCTACGAGCAGTACTTC.

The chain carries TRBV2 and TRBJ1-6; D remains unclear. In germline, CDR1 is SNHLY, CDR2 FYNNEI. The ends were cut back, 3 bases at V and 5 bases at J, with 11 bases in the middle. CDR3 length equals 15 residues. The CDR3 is CASSELQTDNSPLHF. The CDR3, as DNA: TGTGCCAGCAGTGAGTTACAGACGGATAATTCACCCCTCCACTTT.

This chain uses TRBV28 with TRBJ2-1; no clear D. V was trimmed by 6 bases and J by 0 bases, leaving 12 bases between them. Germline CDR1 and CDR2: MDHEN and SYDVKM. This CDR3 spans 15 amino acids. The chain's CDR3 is CASRGSQGSYNEQFF. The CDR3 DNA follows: TGTGCCAGCAGGGGAAGTCAAGGCTCCTACAATGAGCAGTTCTTC.

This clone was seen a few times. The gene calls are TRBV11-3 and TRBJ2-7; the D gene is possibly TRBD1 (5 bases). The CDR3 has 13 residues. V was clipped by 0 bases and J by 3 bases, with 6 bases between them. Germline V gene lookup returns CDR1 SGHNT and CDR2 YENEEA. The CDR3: CASSLDQGYEQYF. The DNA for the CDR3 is TGTGCCAGCAGCTTAGATCAGGGCTACGAGCAGTACTTC.

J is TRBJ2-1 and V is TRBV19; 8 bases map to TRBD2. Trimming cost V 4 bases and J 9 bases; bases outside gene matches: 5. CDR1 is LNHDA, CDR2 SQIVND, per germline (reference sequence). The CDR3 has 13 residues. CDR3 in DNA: TGTGCCAGTAGTACCGGGGGGGCCGGTGAGCAGTTCTTC. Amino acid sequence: CASSTGGAGEQFF.